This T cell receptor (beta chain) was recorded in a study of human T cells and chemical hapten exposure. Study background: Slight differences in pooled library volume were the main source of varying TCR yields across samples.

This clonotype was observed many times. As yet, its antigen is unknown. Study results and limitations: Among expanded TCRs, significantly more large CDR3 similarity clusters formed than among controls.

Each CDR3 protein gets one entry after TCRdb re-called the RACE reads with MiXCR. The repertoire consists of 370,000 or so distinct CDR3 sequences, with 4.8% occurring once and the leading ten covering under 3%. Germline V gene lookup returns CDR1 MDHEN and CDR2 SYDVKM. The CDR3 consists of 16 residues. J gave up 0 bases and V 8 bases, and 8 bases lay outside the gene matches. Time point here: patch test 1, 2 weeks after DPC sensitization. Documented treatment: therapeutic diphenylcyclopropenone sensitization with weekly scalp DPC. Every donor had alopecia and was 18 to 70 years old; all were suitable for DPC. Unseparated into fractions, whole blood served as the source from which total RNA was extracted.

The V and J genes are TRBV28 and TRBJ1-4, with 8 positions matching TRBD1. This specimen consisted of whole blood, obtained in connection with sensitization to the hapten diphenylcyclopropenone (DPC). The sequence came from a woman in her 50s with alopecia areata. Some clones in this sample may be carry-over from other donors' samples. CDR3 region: CASGPTGGATNEKLFF. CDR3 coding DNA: TGTGCCAGCGGACCAACAGGGGGTGCAACTAATGAAAAACTGTTTTTT.